This T cell receptor (beta chain) is drawn from a study of T cell responses to AZD1222 COVID-19 vaccine (dated by TCRdb to about 2021). A note on the overall study: A total of about 250 trial participants underwent TCR sequencing, of whom roughly 210 had received two doses of AZD1222 and 26 had received two doses of the MenACWY control vaccine. Trial participants were enrolled by age into 18-55, 56-69 and 70-plus year subgroups, with 148, 28 and 57 TCR-sequenced participants respectively.

From a lookup of the germline V gene, CDR1 and CDR2 are MDHEN and SYDVKM. Measured from the cysteine to the phenylalanine, the CDR3 is 15 residues long. Of all the DNA, just the CDR3 is kept, 45 bases in frame from base 1. The V end gives up 4 bases and the J end 4 bases, leaving 10 bases in the junction not matched to a gene. Points on this clone: Its antigen is not yet known. There are no base qualities to consult, and no much larger clone falls within one base.

Summary of the overall study and its limitations: Most participants were white British and females outnumbered males, and the authors suggested that clonal diversity may have been underestimated. Reportedly, almost half of the unique spike-specific TCRs recognized epitopes lying outside the regions that are mutated in the B.1.351 and B.1.1.7 variants. A significant rise in spike-specific TCR breadth and depth was observed after two AZD1222 doses relative to day 0 and relative to MenACWY recipients. The vaccine-associated CD4 TCRs covered the entire spike protein, and the dominant responses fell in regions 160-218 and 743-854. In the small 56-69-year group, the increase in depth fell short of significance, most likely because of low power. Because no day 14 peak-response samples were available, repertoires were characterized only after the peak T cell response. Only five to seven AZD1222 recipients were SARS-CoV-2 seropositive at baseline, limiting conclusions about previously exposed vaccinees.

The CDR3 regions of human TCRbeta chains were subjected to immunosequencing. The paper's processing steps were these. TCRs in the repertoires were matched against a reference library of SARS-CoV-2-specific TCRs that had been generated with the MIRA antigen-specificity platform. Breadth meant the fraction of unique TCRs that were SARS-CoV-2-associated, whereas depth meant the fraction of total T cells that were SARS-CoV-2-associated. Using the MIRA data, each spike-specific TCR was assigned both to the spike region to which the TCR was reactive and to a CD4 or CD8 class. Log10-transformed breadth and depth values were compared by one-way ANOVA with Sidak's multiple comparisons tests. This is the immuneACCESS table as TCRdb keeps it, with only in-frame sequences that have V and J called. A part of the clones is gone; compared with another copy, unresolved V genes explain less than half, and the rest is unexplained. V and J calls and clone size are copied from that table; D and trimming were computed from the DNA. The sample table shows just under 150,000 clones, and approximately 85% are seen once. The biggest ten clones account for around 5% of the sample.

The time point label of this sample denotes: about 28 days (+/-7) after the second vaccine dose. Explained via the paper, the treatment or condition label denotes: meningococcal conjugate vaccine given as trial control. Samples from vaccinated people were obtained from the UK trials COV001 and COV002, which included a single-blind randomized controlled phase 2/3 trial of AZD1222 (ChAdOx1 nCoV-19) in healthy adults. Trial participant PBMC samples were collected at day 0 and day 28 after the second dose for TCRbeta chain sequencing. The clonotype was recovered from an adult who received the MenACWY meningococcal vaccine as a control. The chain is made from TRBV28 and TRBJ2-7; TRBD1 lines up with 7 middle nucleotides. This specimen was peripheral blood, taken 28 days after the second dose of the MenACWY control vaccine. This receptor carries the CDR3 CASSSPGQPNYEQYF. The nucleotide sequence reads TGTGCCAGCAGTTCTCCGGGACAGCCAAATTACGAGCAGTACTTC.